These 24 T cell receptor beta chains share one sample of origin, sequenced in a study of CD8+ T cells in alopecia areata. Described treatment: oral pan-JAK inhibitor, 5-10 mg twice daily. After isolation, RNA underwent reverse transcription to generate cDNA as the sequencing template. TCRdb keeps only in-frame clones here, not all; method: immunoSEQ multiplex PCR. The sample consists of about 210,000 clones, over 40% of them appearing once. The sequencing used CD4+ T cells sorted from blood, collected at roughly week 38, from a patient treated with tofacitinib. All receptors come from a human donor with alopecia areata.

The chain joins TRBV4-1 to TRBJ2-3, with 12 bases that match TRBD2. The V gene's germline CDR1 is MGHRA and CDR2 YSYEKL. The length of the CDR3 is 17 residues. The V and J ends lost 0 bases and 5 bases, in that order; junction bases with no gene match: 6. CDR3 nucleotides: TGCGCCAGCAGCCAAGAGGCGACTAGCGGGAGTGGAGATACGCAGTATTTT. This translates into CASSQEATSGSGDTQYF.

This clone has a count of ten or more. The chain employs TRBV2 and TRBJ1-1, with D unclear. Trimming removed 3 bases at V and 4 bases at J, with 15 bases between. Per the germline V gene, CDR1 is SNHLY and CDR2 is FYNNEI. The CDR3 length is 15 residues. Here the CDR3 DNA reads TGTGCCAGCAGTGAGGTTCGGAGCTCGGGCACTGAAGCTTTCTTT. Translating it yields CASSEVRSSGTEAFF.

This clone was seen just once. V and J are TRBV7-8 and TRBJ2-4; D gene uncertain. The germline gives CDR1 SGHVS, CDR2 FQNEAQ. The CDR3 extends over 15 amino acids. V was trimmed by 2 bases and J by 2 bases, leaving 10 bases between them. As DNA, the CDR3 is TGTGCCAGCAGCTTAACTCTTGGAACCAAAAACATTCAGTACTTC. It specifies CASSLTLGTKNIQYF.

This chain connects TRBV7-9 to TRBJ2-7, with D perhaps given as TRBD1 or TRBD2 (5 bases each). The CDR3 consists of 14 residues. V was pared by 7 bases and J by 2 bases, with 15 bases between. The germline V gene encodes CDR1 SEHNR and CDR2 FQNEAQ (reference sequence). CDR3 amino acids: CASTAGWGPYEQYF. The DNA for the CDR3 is TGTGCCAGCACCGCAGGTTGGGGACCCTACGAGCAGTACTTC.

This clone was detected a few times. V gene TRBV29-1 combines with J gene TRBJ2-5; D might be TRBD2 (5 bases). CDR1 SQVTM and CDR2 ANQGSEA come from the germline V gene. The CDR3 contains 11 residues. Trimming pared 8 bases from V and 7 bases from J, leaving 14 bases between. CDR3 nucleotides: TGCAGCTATGGACCACGGGGGACCCAGTACTTC. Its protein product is CSYGPRGTQYF.

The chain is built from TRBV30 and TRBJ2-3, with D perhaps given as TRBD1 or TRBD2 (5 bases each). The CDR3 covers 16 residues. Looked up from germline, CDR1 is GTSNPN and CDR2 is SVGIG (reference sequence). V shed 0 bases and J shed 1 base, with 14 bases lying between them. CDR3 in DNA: TGTGCCTGGAGTGTCGGCAGGGACGCCCGCACAGATACGCAGTATTTT. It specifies CAWSVGRDARTDTQYF.

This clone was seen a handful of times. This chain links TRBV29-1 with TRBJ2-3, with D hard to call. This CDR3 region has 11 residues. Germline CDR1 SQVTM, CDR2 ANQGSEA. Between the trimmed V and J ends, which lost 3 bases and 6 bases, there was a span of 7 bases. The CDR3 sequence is CSVEVGDTQYF. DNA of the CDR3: TGCAGCGTTGAGGTCGGGGATACGCAGTATTTT.

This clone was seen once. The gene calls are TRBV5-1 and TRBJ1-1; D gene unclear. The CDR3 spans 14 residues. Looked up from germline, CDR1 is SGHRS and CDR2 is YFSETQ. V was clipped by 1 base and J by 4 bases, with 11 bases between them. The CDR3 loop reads CASSLPTSGTEAFF. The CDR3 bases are TGCGCCAGCAGCTTGCCTACAAGTGGCACTGAAGCTTTCTTT.

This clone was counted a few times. DNA of the CDR3: TGTGCCATCAGTGAGTCGGGGTCGGAGACCCAGTACTTC. Amino acid sequence: CAISESGSETQYF. This sequence joins TRBV10-3 and TRBJ2-5; D remains ambiguous. V was pared by 0 bases and J by 5 bases, with 7 bases between. Germline V gene data show CDR1 as ENHRY and CDR2 as SYGVKD. The CDR3 totals 13 residues.

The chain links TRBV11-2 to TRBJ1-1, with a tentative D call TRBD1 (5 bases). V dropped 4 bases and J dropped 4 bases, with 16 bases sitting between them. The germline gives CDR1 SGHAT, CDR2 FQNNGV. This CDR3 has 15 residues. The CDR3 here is CASSSPFVGGTEAFF. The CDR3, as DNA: TGTGCCAGCAGCTCCCCCTTCGTGGGGGGCACTGAAGCTTTCTTT.

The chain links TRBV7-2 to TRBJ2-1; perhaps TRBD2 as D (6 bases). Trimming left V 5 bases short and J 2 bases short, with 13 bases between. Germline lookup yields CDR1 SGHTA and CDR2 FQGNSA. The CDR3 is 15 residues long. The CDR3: CASSTREWTYNEQFF. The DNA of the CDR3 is TGTGCCAGCAGCACCCGGGAGTGGACCTACAATGAGCAGTTCTTC.

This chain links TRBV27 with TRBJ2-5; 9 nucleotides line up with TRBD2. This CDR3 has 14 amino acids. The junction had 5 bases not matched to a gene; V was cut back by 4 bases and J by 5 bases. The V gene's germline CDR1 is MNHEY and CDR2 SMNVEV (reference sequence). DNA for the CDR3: TGTGCCAGCAGTTCCTTAGCGGGAGTGGAGACCCAGTACTTC. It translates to CASSSLAGVETQYF.

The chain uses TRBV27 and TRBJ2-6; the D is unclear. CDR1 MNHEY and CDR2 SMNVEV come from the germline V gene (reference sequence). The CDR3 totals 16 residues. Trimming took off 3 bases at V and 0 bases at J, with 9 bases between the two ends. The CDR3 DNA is TGTGCCAGCAGTTTCTTTCTGGGCTCTGGGGCCAACGTCCTGACTTTC. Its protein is CASSFFLGSGANVLTF.

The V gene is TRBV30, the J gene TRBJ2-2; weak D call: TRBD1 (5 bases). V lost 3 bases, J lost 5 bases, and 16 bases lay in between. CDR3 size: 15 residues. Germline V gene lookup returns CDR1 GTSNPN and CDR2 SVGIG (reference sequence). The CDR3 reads CAWRRTLQRTGELFF. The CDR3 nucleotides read TGTGCCTGGAGACGGACACTCCAGAGGACCGGGGAGCTGTTTTTT. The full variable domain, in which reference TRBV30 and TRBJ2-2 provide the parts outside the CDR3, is SQTIHQWPATLVQPVGSPLSLECTVEGTSNPNLYWYRQAAGRGLQLLFYSVGIGQISSEVPQNLSASRPQDRQFILSSKKLLLSDSGFYLCAWRRTLQRTGELFFGEGSRLTVL.

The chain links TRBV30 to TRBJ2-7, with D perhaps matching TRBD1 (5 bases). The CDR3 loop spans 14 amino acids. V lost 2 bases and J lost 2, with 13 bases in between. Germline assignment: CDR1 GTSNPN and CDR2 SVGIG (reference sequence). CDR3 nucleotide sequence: TGTGCCTGGAGTTTCCCACAGGATACCTACGAGCAGTACTTC. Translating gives CAWSFPQDTYEQYF.

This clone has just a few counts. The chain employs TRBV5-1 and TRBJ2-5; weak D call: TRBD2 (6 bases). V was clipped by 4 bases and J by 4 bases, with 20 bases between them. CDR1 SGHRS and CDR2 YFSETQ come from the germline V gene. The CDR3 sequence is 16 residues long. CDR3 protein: CASSPSAGRGLETQYF. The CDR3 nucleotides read TGCGCCAGCAGCCCCAGCGCTGGTCGGGGACTAGAGACCCAGTACTTC.

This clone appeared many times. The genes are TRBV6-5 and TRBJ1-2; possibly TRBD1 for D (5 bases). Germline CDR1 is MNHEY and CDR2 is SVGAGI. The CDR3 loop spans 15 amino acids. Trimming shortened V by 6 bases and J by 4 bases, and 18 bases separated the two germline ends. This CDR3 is CASSLTPRVSYGYTF. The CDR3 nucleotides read TGTGCCAGCAGCCTGACACCCAGGGTGTCCTATGGCTACACCTTC.

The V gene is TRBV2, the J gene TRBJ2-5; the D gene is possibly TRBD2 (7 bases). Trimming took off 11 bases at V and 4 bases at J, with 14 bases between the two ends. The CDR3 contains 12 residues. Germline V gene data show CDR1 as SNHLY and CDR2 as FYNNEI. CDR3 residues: CAVTGGRETQYF. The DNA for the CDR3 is TGTGCCGTAACCGGGGGGCGAGAGACCCAGTACTTC.

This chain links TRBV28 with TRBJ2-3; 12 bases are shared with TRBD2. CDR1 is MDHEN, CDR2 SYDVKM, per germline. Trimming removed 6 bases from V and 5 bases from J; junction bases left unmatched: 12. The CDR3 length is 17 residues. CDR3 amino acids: CASRDPRTSGDRDTQYF. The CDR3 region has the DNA TGTGCCAGCAGGGACCCTCGGACTAGCGGGGATCGAGATACGCAGTATTTT.

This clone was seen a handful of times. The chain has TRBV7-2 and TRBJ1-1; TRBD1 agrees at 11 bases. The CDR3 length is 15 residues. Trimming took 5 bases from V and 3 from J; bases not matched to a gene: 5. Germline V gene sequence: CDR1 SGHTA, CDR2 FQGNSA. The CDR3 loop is CASSHRDRGDTEAFF. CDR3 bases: TGTGCCAGCAGCCACCGGGACAGGGGGGACACTGAAGCTTTCTTT.

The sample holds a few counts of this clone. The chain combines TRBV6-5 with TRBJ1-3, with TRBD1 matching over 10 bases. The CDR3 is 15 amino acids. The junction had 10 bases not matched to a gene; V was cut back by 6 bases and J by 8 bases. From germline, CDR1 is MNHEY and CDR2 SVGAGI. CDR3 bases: TGTGCCAGCAGCCCTGGGACAGGGGAGCGGTACACCATATATTTT. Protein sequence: CASSPGTGERYTIYF.

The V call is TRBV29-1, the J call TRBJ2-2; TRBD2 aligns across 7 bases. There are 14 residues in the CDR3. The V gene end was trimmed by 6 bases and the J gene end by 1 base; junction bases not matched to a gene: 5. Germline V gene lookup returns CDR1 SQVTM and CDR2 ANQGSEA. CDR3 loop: CSVELARNTGELFF. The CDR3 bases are TGCAGCGTGGAACTAGCGAGGAACACCGGGGAGCTGTTTTTT.

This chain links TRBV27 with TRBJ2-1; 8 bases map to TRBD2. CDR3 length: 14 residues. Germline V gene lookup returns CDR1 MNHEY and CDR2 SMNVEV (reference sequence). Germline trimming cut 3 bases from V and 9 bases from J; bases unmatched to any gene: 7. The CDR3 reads CASSFGTSRIEQFF. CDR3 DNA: TGTGCCAGCAGTTTCGGGACTAGTCGTATTGAGCAGTTCTTC.

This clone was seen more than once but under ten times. Written as DNA, the CDR3 is TGTGCCAGCAGTGGACTAGTAGGTAATGGTGAGCAGTTCTTC. This gives the protein CASSGLVGNGEQFF. V gene TRBV5-4 combines with J gene TRBJ2-1; TRBD2 aligns across 7 bases. CDR3 length: 14 amino acids. The germline CDR1 and CDR2 sequences are SGHNT and YYREEE (reference sequence). V shed 5 bases, J shed 9 bases, and the junction held 11 bases outside the gene matches.